This T cell receptor beta chain was retrieved from a study of T cell clonality in common variable immunodeficiency. This clone was seen ten or more times. With the read ending 3 residues before the CDR3 end, the germline J gene is used to fill in that end. The CDR3 length is 17 residues. Germline CDR1 GTSNPN, CDR2 SVGIG (reference sequence). V shed 3 bases and J 0 bases; nucleotides not matched to a gene: 11. Repertoires were generated with immunoSEQ multiplex PCR, while TCRdb's copy carries only in-frame clones and drops some. The sample has tens of thousands of clones, none seen only once. The chain is built from TRBV30 and TRBJ1-1, with 9 positions matching TRBD1. What was sequenced was peripheral blood mononuclear cells. The clonotype comes from a person aged 18-70 years in good health. CDR3 region: CAWSRDRVPVMNTEAFF. Partial CDR3 DNA: TGTGCCTGGAGCCGGGACAGGGTCCCCGTTATGAACACTGAA.